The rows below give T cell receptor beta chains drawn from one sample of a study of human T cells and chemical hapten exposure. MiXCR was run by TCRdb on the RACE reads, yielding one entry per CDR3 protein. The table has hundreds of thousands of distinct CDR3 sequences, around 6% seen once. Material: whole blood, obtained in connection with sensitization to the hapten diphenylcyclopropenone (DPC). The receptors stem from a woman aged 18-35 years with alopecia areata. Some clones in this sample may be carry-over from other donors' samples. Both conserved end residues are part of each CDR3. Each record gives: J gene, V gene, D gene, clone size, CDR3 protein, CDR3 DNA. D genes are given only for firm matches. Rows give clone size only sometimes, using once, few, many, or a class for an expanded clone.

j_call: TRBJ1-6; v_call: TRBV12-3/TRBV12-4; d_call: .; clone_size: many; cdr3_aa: CASSFRVPYNSPLHF; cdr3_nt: TGTGCCAGCAGTTTTAGGGTTCCCTATAATTCACCCCTCCACTTT
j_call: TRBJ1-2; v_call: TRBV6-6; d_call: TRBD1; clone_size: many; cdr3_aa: CASSLGRGRSYGYTF; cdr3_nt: TGTGCCAGCAGTTTAGGCAGGGGGCGAAGCTATGGCTACACCTTC
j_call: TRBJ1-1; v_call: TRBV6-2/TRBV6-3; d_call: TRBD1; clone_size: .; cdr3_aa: CASRGQGAANTEAFF; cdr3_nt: TGTGCCAGCAGGGGACAGGGGGCAGCGAACACTGAAGCTTTCTTT
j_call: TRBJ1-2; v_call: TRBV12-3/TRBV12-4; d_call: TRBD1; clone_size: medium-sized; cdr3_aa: CASSSRQGDRDGYTF; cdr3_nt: TGTGCCAGCAGTTCCCGACAGGGAGACCGGGATGGCTACACCTTC
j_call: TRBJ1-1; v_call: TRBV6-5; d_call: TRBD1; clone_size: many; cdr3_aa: CASSQSSGQGTEAFF; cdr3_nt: TGTGCCAGCAGTCAATCCTCCGGACAGGGCACTGAAGCTTTCTTT
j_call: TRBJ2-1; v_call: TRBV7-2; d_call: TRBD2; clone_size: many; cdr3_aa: CASSLALAGGHEQFF; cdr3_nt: TGTGCCAGCAGCCTAGCCCTCGCGGGGGGGCATGAGCAGTTCTTC
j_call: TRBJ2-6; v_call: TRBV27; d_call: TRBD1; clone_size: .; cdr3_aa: CASRSGQPGANVLTF; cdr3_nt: TGTGCCAGCCGTTCGGGACAGCCTGGGGCCAACGTCCTGACTTTC
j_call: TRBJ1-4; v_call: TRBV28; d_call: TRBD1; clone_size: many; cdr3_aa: CASSGWDRGRTNEKLFF; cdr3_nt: TGTGCCAGCAGTGGCTGGGACAGGGGGCGAACTAATGAAAAACTGTTTTTT
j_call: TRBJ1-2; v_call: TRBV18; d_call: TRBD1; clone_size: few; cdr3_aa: CASSPPVTGGDYGYTF; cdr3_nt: TGTGCCAGCTCACCACCCGTGACAGGGGGCGACTATGGCTACACCTTC
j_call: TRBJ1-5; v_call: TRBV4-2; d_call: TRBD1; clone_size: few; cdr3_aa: CASSQNLGQGGQPQHF; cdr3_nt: TGTGCCAGCAGCCAGAATCTTGGACAGGGCGGCCAGCCCCAGCATTTT
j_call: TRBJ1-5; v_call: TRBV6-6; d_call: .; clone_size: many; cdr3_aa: CASSYRGRDGQPQHF; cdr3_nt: TGTGCCAGCAGTTACAGAGGAAGGGATGGTCAGCCCCAGCATTTT
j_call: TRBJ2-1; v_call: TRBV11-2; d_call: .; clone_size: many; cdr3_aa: CASNRQGLNNEQFF; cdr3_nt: TGTGCCAGCAACCGACAGGGACTTAACAATGAGCAGTTCTTC
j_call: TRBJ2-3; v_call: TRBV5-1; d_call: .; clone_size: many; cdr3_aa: CASSFGGLSTDTQYF; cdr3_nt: TGCGCCAGCAGCTTCGGCGGGCTTAGCACAGATACGCAGTATTTT
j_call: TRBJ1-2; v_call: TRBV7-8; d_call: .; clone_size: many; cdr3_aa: CASSLAPAGNYPGYTF; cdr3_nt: TGTGCCAGCAGCTTAGCGCCAGCAGGGAACTATCCTGGCTACACCTTC
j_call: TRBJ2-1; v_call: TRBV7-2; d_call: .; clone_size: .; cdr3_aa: CASRHAGTGGEQFF; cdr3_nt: TGTGCCAGCAGACACGCCGGGACCGGAGGGGAGCAGTTCTTC
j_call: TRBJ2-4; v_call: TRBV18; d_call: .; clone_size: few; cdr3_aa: CASSPGGTGKNIQYF; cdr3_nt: TGTGCCAGCTCACCCGGCGGGACGGGGAAAAACATTCAGTACTTC